The 32 T cell receptor beta chains listed next were all sequenced from one sample in a study of identical twins. TCRdb recomputed calls from the 5' RACE reads with MiXCR, one row per CDR3 protein. Of hundreds of thousands of distinct CDR3 sequences listed, under 9% are singletons. These data were also reused for a study on yellow fever vaccine responses in identical twins.

Sequencing was performed on memory (CD45RO+) T cells sorted from blood. The receptors here all came from a woman aged 18-29 years in good health.

The chain employs TRBV7-6 and TRBJ2-2; perhaps TRBD1 as D (6 bases). The V gene's germline CDR1 is SGHVS and CDR2 FNYEAQ. This CDR3 is 16 amino acids long. The V and J ends lost 5 bases and 3 bases respectively, with 16 bases between them. CDR3 sequence (DNA): TGTGCCAGCAGCCTCGGGACACCGGTGGACACCGGGGAGCTGTTTTTT. This codes for CASSLGTPVDTGELFF.

This clonotype was observed at least ten times. The chain recombines TRBV12-3 or TRBV12-4 with TRBJ1-2; D is ambiguous. The CDR3 spans 12 residues. V lost 2 bases, J lost 7 bases, and 8 bases lay in between. CDR3 loop: CASSLIRSGYTF. The CDR3 coding sequence is TGTGCCAGCAGTTTAATCAGGAGTGGCTACACCTTC.

The V call is TRBV20-1, the J call TRBJ2-1; D not certain. The CDR3 sequence is 12 residues long. V was pared by 3 bases and J by 3 bases, with 6 bases between. CDR1 is DFQATT, CDR2 SNEGSKA, per germline (reference sequence). CDR3 in amino acids: CSASYLYNEQFF. The CDR3 nucleotides read TGCAGTGCTAGCTACCTCTACAATGAGCAGTTCTTC.

This clonotype showed up many times. J is TRBJ2-3 and V is TRBV4-1, with 10 bases that match TRBD1. CDR1 is MGHRA and CDR2 is YSYEKL in the germline V gene. The CDR3 loop spans 18 amino acids. V lost 2 bases to trimming and J lost 2 bases; unmatched junction nucleotides: 10. DNA of the CDR3: TGCGCCAGCAGCCAAACCCCCGGGACAGGGGCCTACACAGATACGCAGTATTTT. Its translation: CASSQTPGTGAYTDTQYF.

This clonotype was detected ten times or more. This sequence joins TRBV4-1 and TRBJ1-1; 8 bases align to TRBD1. The CDR3 has 17 residues. The V and J ends lost 1 base and 5 bases, in that order; junction bases with no gene match: 12. The germline gives CDR1 MGHRA, CDR2 YSYEKL. The CDR3 nucleotides read TGCGCCAGCAGCCAAGCGGGGGCAGGGGGCTTTTGGACTGAAGCTTTCTTT. The encoded protein is CASSQAGAGGFWTEAFF.

V and J are TRBV20-1 and TRBJ2-2; no reliable D call. Germline V gives CDR1 DFQATT, CDR2 SNEGSKA (reference sequence). CDR3 length: 13 residues. Trimming pared 0 bases from V and 5 bases from J, leaving 7 bases between. DNA for the CDR3: TGCAGTGCTAGAGAACTGGATACCGGGGAGCTGTTTTTT. Translated, it gives CSARELDTGELFF.

The CDR3 is CASSPGLAGTQKETQYF. CDR3 nucleotide sequence: TGCGCCAGCAGCCCGGGACTAGCGGGCACCCAAAAAGAGACCCAGTACTTC. The J gene is TRBJ2-5, the V gene TRBV5-1, with 12 bases identical to TRBD2. Germline lookup yields CDR1 SGHRS and CDR2 YFSETQ. The CDR3 has 17 amino acids. V dropped 4 bases and J dropped 3; count of bases not matched to a gene: 10.

This clonotype was seen ten or more times. The chain recombines TRBV2 with TRBJ2-2; 8 nucleotides line up with TRBD1. Germline V gene lookup returns CDR1 SNHLY and CDR2 FYNNEI. V lost 8 bases, J lost 7 bases, and 9 bases stayed unmatched. CDR3 size: 14 residues. CDR3 bases: TGTGCCAGCGAAAGGACAGGGTCCGGCGGGGAGCTGTTTTTT. Protein: CASERTGSGGELFF.

Remarks on this clonotype: Given a much more abundant clone one base away, this may be a read error. The chain employs TRBV5-1 and TRBJ2-1; 14 bases map to TRBD2. The germline gives CDR1 SGHRS, CDR2 YFSETQ. This CDR3 contains 17 residues. The chain's CDR3 is CASHRDSGTSGSNGQFF. The DNA of the CDR3 is TGCGCCAGCCACCGGGACAGCGGGACTAGCGGGAGTAATGGGCAGTTCTTC. Using reference TRBV5-1 and TRBJ2-1 for the parts outside the CDR3, the full variable domain is KAGVTQTPRYLIKTRGQQVTLSCSPISGHRSVSWYQQTPGQGLQFLFEYFSETQRNKGNFPGRFSGRQFSNSRSEMNVSTLELGDSALYLCASHRDSGTSGSNGQFFGPGTRLTVL.

This clonotype was observed a few times. A much larger clone lies a single base off, so this may be a read error. For the CDR3, the DNA is TGTGCCAGCAGCCTCGGTATTAGAGAGCGCGAGCGGTACTTC. Translating gives CASSLGIRERERYF. The chain has TRBV7-2 and TRBJ2-7; no clear D. Germline lookup yields CDR1 SGHTA and CDR2 FQGNSA. This CDR3 comprises 14 residues.

The rearrangement uses TRBV2 and TRBJ2-1; 13 bases align to TRBD2. There are 16 residues in the CDR3. Trimming took 7 bases from V and 4 from J; bases not matched to a gene: 7. Germline CDR1 reads SNHLY; CDR2 reads FYNNEI. Here the CDR3 DNA reads TGTGCCAGCATCCAGACTAGCGGGAGGTATTACAATGAGCAGTTCTTC. Translated: CASIQTSGRYYNEQFF.

The J gene is TRBJ2-1, the V gene TRBV20-1; 8 bases fit TRBD1. The CDR3 extends over 16 amino acids. J gave up 4 bases and V 5 bases, and 13 bases lay outside the gene matches. The germline gives CDR1 DFQATT, CDR2 SNEGSKA (reference sequence). CDR3 in amino acids: CSAFRTGSLKYNEQFF. For the CDR3, the DNA is TGCAGTGCTTTTCGGACAGGGTCCTTAAAATACAATGAGCAGTTCTTC.

This clonotype turned up a few times. The V gene is TRBV27, the J gene TRBJ1-5; D call uncertain. Trimming removed 6 bases at V and 0 bases at J, with 9 bases between. CDR1 MNHEY and CDR2 SMNVEV come from the germline V gene (reference sequence). This CDR3 contains 14 residues. In nucleotides, the CDR3 is TGTGCCAGCAGGACGGGTTATAGCAATCAGCCCCAGCATTTT. Amino acid sequence: CASRTGYSNQPQHF.

This clonotype was counted at least ten times. The chain combines TRBV20-1 with TRBJ2-1; D is uncertain. Germline values: CDR1 DFQATT, CDR2 SNEGSKA (reference sequence). The germline V and J ends were trimmed by 3 bases and 4 bases, with 10 bases remaining between them. This CDR3 spans 13 amino acids. CDR3 nucleotide sequence: TGCAGTGCTAGTGCTACTGATTACAATGAGCAGTTCTTC. Translated: CSASATDYNEQFF.

The chain couples TRBV20-1 to TRBJ1-2, with 7 positions matching TRBD1. The junction had 3 bases not matched to a gene; V was cut back by 5 bases and J by 0 bases. Per germline, CDR1 DFQATT and CDR2 SNEGSKA (reference sequence). The CDR3 runs to 13 residues. CDR3 amino acids: CSARTGPNYGYTF. In DNA, the CDR3 is TGCAGTGCTCGGACAGGACCTAACTATGGCTACACCTTC.

In this sample, this clonotype turned up many times. The V call is TRBV29-1, the J call TRBJ2-5; 8 nucleotides line up with TRBD2. The trim removed 4 bases at V and 2 bases at J, leaving 15 bases unmatched. The CDR3 is made up of 17 amino acids. CDR1 and CDR2 (germline): SQVTM, ANQGSEA. The CDR3 DNA reads as TGCAGCGTTGGAGGTTCGAGGGCGGGAGGCAGACAAGAGACCCAGTACTTC. Translation: CSVGGSRAGGRQETQYF.

This sequence joins TRBV6-2 or TRBV6-3 and TRBJ2-5; 13 bases align to TRBD2. Germline V CDR1 and CDR2: MNHEY, SVGEGT. The CDR3 has 15 residues. V shed 5 bases and J 2 bases; nucleotides not matched to a gene: 2. Written as DNA, the CDR3 is TGTGCCAGCAGTCCGACTAGCGGGGGGCAAGAGACCCAGTACTTC. It specifies CASSPTSGGQETQYF.

This clonotype was counted between two and nine times. The rearrangement uses TRBV24-1 and TRBJ2-7, with D perhaps TRBD1 or TRBD2 (7 bases each). The germline gives CDR1 KGHDR, CDR2 SFDVKD. Deletions cut 9 bases from V and 0 bases from J, with 11 bases between. CDR3 length: 13 amino acids. The CDR3 here is CATQRDSSYEQYF. The CDR3 nucleotides read TGTGCCACCCAGCGGGACAGCTCCTACGAGCAGTACTTC.

This clonotype was seen only a few times. This chain links TRBV6-1 with TRBJ2-1, with 8 nucleotides matching TRBD2. This CDR3 is built from 15 residues. Germline V gene lookup returns CDR1 MNHNS and CDR2 SASEGT. After removal of 5 bases from V and 5 bases from J, the junction contained 8 bases not matched to a gene. CDR3 coding DNA: TGTGCCAGCAGTCGAGAGCGGGGGTCCAACAATGAGCAGTTCTTC. Its protein is CASSRERGSNNEQFF.

This clonotype appeared many times. DNA of the CDR3: TGTGCCAGCAGCCATGAGGGGTTGGATGAGCAGTTCTTC. Its translation: CASSHEGLDEQFF. The rearrangement links TRBV4-2 to TRBJ2-1; D may be TRBD1 or TRBD2 (5 bases each). From germline, CDR1 is LGHNA and CDR2 YNFKEQ. CDR3 length: 13 residues. The germline V and J ends were trimmed by 3 bases and 8 bases, with 11 bases remaining between them.

Many counts were recorded for this clonotype. The J gene is TRBJ2-2, the V gene TRBV2; 11 bases line up with TRBD2. Germline CDR1 is SNHLY and CDR2 is FYNNEI. V trimming: 6 bases; J trimming: 5 bases; junction bases outside the gene matches: 11. The CDR3 sequence is 17 residues long. DNA for the CDR3: TGTGCCAGCAGCAGTCTACTAGCGGGAGTAGGGACCGGGGAGCTGTTTTTT. Amino acids: CASSSLLAGVGTGELFF.

The rearrangement joins TRBV19 to TRBJ2-4, with 8 bases aligning to TRBD2. Germline V gene sequence: CDR1 LNHDA, CDR2 SQIVND (reference sequence). With V trimmed by 6 bases and J by 2 bases, 9 bases remained unmatched. The CDR3 consists of 16 residues. The DNA for the CDR3 is TGTGCCAGTAGCCCGGGGGGGGGAGTAACCAAAAACATTCAGTACTTC. It specifies CASSPGGGVTKNIQYF.

This clonotype was recorded a few times. The CDR3 nucleotides are TGTGCCAGCAGGCCGCGGACAGGGACAAACACTGAAGCTTTCTTT. Its protein is CASRPRTGTNTEAFF. The chain carries TRBV27 and TRBJ1-1; 8 bases align to TRBD1. CDR1 and CDR2 from the germline V gene are MNHEY and SMNVEV (reference sequence). The CDR3 sequence is 15 residues long. V lost 6 bases and J lost 2; bases outside the gene matches: 8.

This clonotype has at least ten counts. This sequence joins TRBV6-1 and TRBJ2-7; D is perhaps TRBD2 (6 bases). The germline V gene has CDR1 MNHNS and CDR2 SASEGT. This CDR3 region has 14 residues. The V and J ends lost 6 bases and 6 bases respectively, with 18 bases between them. As DNA, the CDR3 is TGTGCCAGCAGAGAGCCGGGAGTGAGAGGCGAGCAGTACTTC. Its translation: CASREPGVRGEQYF.

A few counts support this clonotype. The V gene is TRBV20-1, the J gene TRBJ2-7, with D perhaps matching TRBD1 (5 bases). The ends were cut back, 1 base at V and 4 bases at J, with 14 bases in the middle. Germline V lookup: CDR1 DFQATT, CDR2 SNEGSKA (reference sequence). The CDR3 totals 14 residues. For the CDR3, the DNA is TGCAGTGCTAGAGGAAGTGAGACAGCTTACGAGCAGTACTTC. It codes for CSARGSETAYEQYF.

This clonotype has ten or more counts. The chain combines TRBV2 with TRBJ1-5; possibly TRBD1 for D (5 bases). Germline-derived CDR1 and CDR2 are SNHLY and FYNNEI. This CDR3 comprises 15 residues. The V gene lost 1 base and the J gene lost 2 bases, with 9 bases spanning the gap. Here the CDR3 DNA reads TGTGCCAGCAGTGAAGGTCCGACAGGCAATCAGCCCCAGCATTTT. Its translation: CASSEGPTGNQPQHF.

This clonotype has at least ten counts. The rearrangement links TRBV10-3 to TRBJ2-3, with 10 positions matching TRBD2. The CDR3 length is 18 residues. The ends lost 0 bases at V and 0 bases at J; junction bases unmatched: 6. CDR1 ENHRY and CDR2 SYGVKD come from the germline V gene. This CDR3 reads CAISESPLAGESTDTQYF. CDR3 coding DNA: TGTGCCATCAGTGAGTCCCCTCTAGCGGGGGAGAGCACAGATACGCAGTATTTT.

The chain employs TRBV6-2 or TRBV6-3 and TRBJ2-6; TRBD1 might be the D (5 bases). Between the trimmed V and J ends, which lost 6 bases and 0 bases, there was a span of 18 bases. The CDR3 has 18 amino acids. Germline lookup yields CDR1 MNHEY and CDR2 SVGEGT. The CDR3: CASRDDQGASSGANVLTF. The CDR3 DNA is TGTGCCAGCAGGGACGATCAGGGTGCCAGCTCTGGGGCCAACGTCCTGACTTTC.

The chain employs TRBV20-1 and TRBJ2-3; 8 bases map to TRBD2. CDR1 and CDR2 from the germline V gene are DFQATT and SNEGSKA (reference sequence). With V trimmed by 4 bases and J by 0 bases, 6 bases remained unmatched. The CDR3 is made up of 15 amino acids. The CDR3 bases are TGCAGTGCTAATCGGGGCGGGGGGAGCACAGATACGCAGTATTTT. Translation: CSANRGGGSTDTQYF.

V and J are TRBV18 and TRBJ2-3; perhaps D is TRBD1 or TRBD2 (6 bases each). The germline V gene encodes CDR1 KGHSH and CDR2 LQKENI. Trimming took off 0 bases at V and 5 bases at J, with 12 bases between the two ends. The CDR3 is 15 amino acids. CDR3 nucleotide sequence: TGTGCCAGCTCACCACCATGGGGGGCTGAAGATACGCAGTATTTT. Its translation is CASSPPWGAEDTQYF.

The sample holds many counts of this clonotype. The J gene is TRBJ1-3, the V gene TRBV12-3 or TRBV12-4; 11 bases are shared with TRBD1. Losses at the gene ends were 2 bases for V and 4 bases for J; bases not matched to a gene: 7. The CDR3 is made up of 17 amino acids. CDR3 bases: TGTGCCAGCAGTTTAAGGGACAGGGGGTTGCAAGGAAACACCATATATTTT. Its protein is CASSLRDRGLQGNTIYF.

The V and J genes are TRBV12-3 or TRBV12-4 and TRBJ1-2, with D possibly being TRBD1 (6 bases). CDR3 size: 15 residues. The V end lost 3 bases, the J end lost 7 bases, and 18 bases lay between the germline ends. DNA for the CDR3: TGTGCCAGCAGTTTGGGGTTCGGGGGCCCGTCTGGCTACACCTTC. Translation: CASSLGFGGPSGYTF.